The 15 T cell receptor beta chains given below trace back to one sample, sequenced in a study of blood T cells in healthy people across ages. Alongside a J-beta primer mix, a sample-barcoded 5' primer served in a second PCR lasting 7 to 11 cycles. In TCRdb, the 5' RACE reads were re-called with MiXCR into one record per CDR3 protein. This sample carries 1.5 million to 2 million distinct CDR3 sequences, 40% to 55% of them seen once, and the ten largest clones take 2.1%. Sequenced sample: blood. The receptors were gathered from a woman aged 35 to 49 in good health.

The V gene is TRBV27, the J gene TRBJ2-5, with a tentative D call TRBD1 (7 bases). Trimming took off 4 bases at V and 3 bases at J, with 15 bases between the two ends. CDR1 MNHEY and CDR2 SMNVEV come from the germline V gene (reference sequence). The CDR3 has 15 residues. The CDR3 DNA reads TGTGCCAGCAGTTCTGAGGGGGCGGGAAAAGAGACCCAGTACTTC. The encoded protein is CASSSEGAGKETQYF.

The chain recombines TRBV7-2 with TRBJ2-1; D might be TRBD1 (5 bases). The CDR3 is made up of 19 amino acids. CDR1 is SGHTA, CDR2 FQGNSA, per germline. V was pared by 3 bases and J by 9 bases, with 30 bases between. CDR3 sequence (DNA): TGTGCCAGCAGCTTGGACCGCCTACTACAGGACGGACCCCACGTTGAGCAGTTCTTC. This translates into CASSLDRLLQDGPHVEQFF.

The chain employs TRBV10-3 and TRBJ1-2; D is undetermined. The CDR3 is 12 amino acids. CDR1 ENHRY and CDR2 SYGVKD come from the germline V gene. V lost 3 bases and J 6 bases, leaving 8 bases between the germline ends. In DNA form, the CDR3 reads TGTGCCATCAGTGACAGGCTAGATGGCTACACCTTC. It codes for CAISDRLDGYTF.

V gene TRBV20-1 combines with J gene TRBJ2-5; D perhaps matches TRBD1 (6 bases). V was cut by 6 bases and J by 2 bases, with 13 bases left in between. This CDR3 comprises 13 residues. Germline CDR1 DFQATT, CDR2 SNEGSKA (reference sequence). The CDR3 region has the DNA TGCAGTGCCGTAAGGGACATTCAAGAGACCCAGTACTTC. It yields the protein CSAVRDIQETQYF.

The V and J genes are TRBV10-3 and TRBJ2-3; 8 bases line up with TRBD1. This CDR3 contains 17 residues. The germline gives CDR1 ENHRY, CDR2 SYGVKD. V trimming: 5 bases; J trimming: 1 base; junction bases outside the gene matches: 11. In nucleotides, the CDR3 is TGTGCCATCAGTCTCACTTGGACAGGGAGCGGCACAGATACGCAGTATTTT. Translation gives CAISLTWTGSGTDTQYF.

The J gene is TRBJ2-7, the V gene TRBV27; the match to TRBD2 covers 11 bases. V shed 7 bases and J 7 bases; nucleotides not matched to a gene: 9. Germline V gene sequence: CDR1 MNHEY, CDR2 SMNVEV (reference sequence). This CDR3 is built from 14 residues. The CDR3 spells CASTRLAGRGEQYF. CDR3 in DNA: TGTGCCAGCACACGACTAGCGGGGCGGGGAGAGCAGTACTTC.

The rearrangement uses TRBV4-3 and TRBJ2-5; 13 bases align to TRBD2. J lost 11 bases, V lost 0 bases, and 18 bases had no gene match. Per germline, CDR1 LGHNA and CDR2 YSLEER. The CDR3 is 19 amino acids. The CDR3 is CASSQDWTSGGGSGNEQYF. The CDR3 coding sequence is TGCGCCAGCAGCCAAGATTGGACTAGCGGGGGCGGTTCCGGCAATGAGCAGTACTTC.

The chain uses TRBV28 and TRBJ2-3; D remains unclear. The CDR3 contains 14 residues. Trimming removed 6 bases from V and 4 bases from J, with 14 bases in between. Per the germline V gene, CDR1 is MDHEN and CDR2 is SYDVKM. CDR3 loop: CASSAAYPPDTQYF. The CDR3 DNA reads as TGTGCCAGCAGCGCGGCTTACCCTCCAGATACGCAGTATTTT.

This clonotype was seen a few times. This chain links TRBV12-3 or TRBV12-4 with TRBJ2-5; 13 bases line up with TRBD2. This CDR3 is built from 15 residues. Trimming at V came to 6 bases and at J to 5 bases, leaving 6 bases not matched to a gene. The CDR3 region has the DNA TGTGCCAGCAGACTAGCGGGGGGGGCTCTCGAGACCCAGTACTTC. This encodes CASRLAGGALETQYF.

The chain uses TRBV28 and TRBJ1-2; no clear D. Germline CDR1 MDHEN, CDR2 SYDVKM. Trimming shortened V by 3 bases and J by 1 base, and 12 bases separated the two germline ends. The CDR3 loop spans 15 amino acids. The CDR3 nucleotides read TGTGCCAGCAGTTTCCCCGTTGGACTTAACTATGGCTACACCTTC. Residues: CASSFPVGLNYGYTF.

The genes are TRBV4-3 and TRBJ2-6; D perhaps matches TRBD1 (6 bases). V lost 4 bases to trimming and J lost 9 bases, with 19 bases between them. CDR3 length: 16 residues. Germline V gene data show CDR1 as LGHNA and CDR2 as YSLEER. CDR3 protein: CASSPVTTGTVNVLTF. The CDR3 DNA is TGCGCCAGCAGCCCTGTAACTACAGGGACGGTCAACGTCCTGACTTTC.

This clonotype appeared a few times. One end of the junction is discordant with germline, which a read error may explain. This sequence joins TRBV7-2 and TRBJ2-4; tentatively, D is TRBD1 (6 bases). The DNA end favors TRBJ2-7, so the J call may be wrong. Looked up from germline, CDR1 is SGHTA and CDR2 is FQGNSA. The CDR3 sequence is 15 residues long. CDR3 region: CASSLGAGAPYEQYF. CDR3 in DNA: TGTGCCAGCAGTTTAGGGGCAGGGGCCCCCTACGAGCAGTACTTC.

This chain uses TRBV9 with TRBJ1-1; 12 bases are a match to TRBD1. Germline loops: CDR1 SGDLS, CDR2 YYNGEE. V trimming: 3 bases; J trimming: 4 bases; junction bases outside the gene matches: 16. The CDR3 is 19 amino acids. The CDR3 is CASSARGSGTGGAGTEAFF. DNA for the CDR3: TGTGCCAGCAGCGCCAGGGGTTCTGGGACAGGGGGCGCGGGCACTGAAGCTTTCTTT. Together with reference TRBV9 and TRBJ1-1, the CDR3 gives the full variable domain: DSGVTQTPKHLITATGQRVTLRCSPRSGDLSVYWYQQSLDQGLQFLIQYYNGEERAKGNILERFSAQQFPDLHSELNLSSLELGDSALYFCASSARGSGTGGAGTEAFFGQGTRLTVV.

In DNA, the CDR3 is TGTGCCAGCAGCCCCCGGGGGGTCGGCTACACCTTC. This encodes CASSPRGVGYTF. V and J are TRBV5-4 and TRBJ1-2, with D maybe TRBD1 (5 bases). Germline loops: CDR1 SGHNT, CDR2 YYREEE (reference sequence). This CDR3 has 12 amino acids. V lost 4 bases and J lost 8, with 12 bases in between.

This clonotype was counted only a few times. The chain has TRBV3-1 and TRBJ2-7, with TRBD2 matching 7 bases. The CDR3 spans 15 residues. Germline V gene data show CDR1 as LGHDT and CDR2 as YNNKEL (reference sequence). Trimming removed 0 bases from V and 9 bases from J; junction bases left unmatched: 11. Here the CDR3 reads CASSQDLGGGQWQYF. CDR3 coding DNA: TGTGCCAGCAGCCAAGATCTCGGGGGAGGGCAGTGGCAGTACTTC.